This T cell receptor (beta chain) was observed in a study of shared clonotypes between healthy human individuals. The authors split each subset's genomic DNA evenly across several immunoSEQ plates. Clones were read by immunoSEQ multiplex PCR, and TCRdb kept only the in-frame ones, dropping some. The table has 800,000 to 1,200,000 clones, around three quarters seen once. This CDR3 comprises 17 residues. Germline V lookup: CDR1 SGHRS, CDR2 YFSETQ. V lost 0 bases, J lost 0 bases, and 7 bases stayed unmatched. Note on this clone: Its antigen is undetermined.

Study results and limitations: Memory subsets generally showed smaller estimated richness than naive subsets did. It was the non-shared clonotypes that had lower generation probabilities than clonotypes shared by all four donors. Sampling used blood alone; tissue repertoires probably differ.

This chain joins TRBV5-1 and TRBJ2-3, with 7 nucleotides matching TRBD2. This receptor was identified in a young man in good health. Some clones in this sample may be carry-over from other donors' samples. What was sequenced was memory CD4+ T cells from PBMCs. Subset defined: CD45RA-negative fraction. This chain's CDR3 is CASSLAGTNPSTDTQYF. CDR3 bases: TGCGCCAGCAGCTTGGCCGGGACTAACCCTAGCACAGATACGCAGTATTTT.